Shown below are 27 T cell receptor beta chains from a single sample sequenced in a study of beta chain features in type 1 diabetes. Since all of the isolated RNA was reverse transcribed, expressed TCRB transcripts were what got sequenced. Sequenced by immunoSEQ multiplex PCR; TCRdb stores in-frame clones only, minus some. The data contain about 450,000 clones, approximately 10% of them seen just once; the ten biggest clones take up approximately 0.05%. The sequenced sample was naive CD4+ T cells from blood. These receptor sequences come from a young woman in good health.

V is TRBV5-6 and J is TRBJ2-4; D is perhaps TRBD1 or TRBD2 (5 bases each). Trimming took off 1 base at V and 0 bases at J, with 11 bases between the two ends. Per germline, CDR1 SGHDT and CDR2 YYEEEE. The CDR3 runs 16 residues. CDR3 region: CASSLIGGLAKNIQYF. As DNA, the CDR3 is TGTGCCAGCAGCTTGATTGGGGGATTAGCCAAAAACATTCAGTACTTC.

A remark on this clone: Other DNA sequences within the sample encode an identical CDR3. The V gene is TRBV5-1, the J gene TRBJ2-1; unclear D gene. The germline V gene has CDR1 SGHRS and CDR2 YFSETQ. The CDR3 covers 13 residues. V gave up 0 bases and J gave up 6 bases, with 7 bases separating them. CDR3 DNA: TGCGCCAGCAGCTTGGTTCCGGGCAATGAGCAGTTCTTC. It yields the protein CASSLVPGNEQFF.

The chain carries TRBV9 and TRBJ2-5, with 7 bases matching TRBD2. Germline CDR1 SGDLS, CDR2 YYNGEE. Trimming took 7 bases from V and 2 from J; bases not matched to a gene: 5. The CDR3 contains 13 residues. The CDR3 DNA is TGTGCCAGCCGGGCTAGCGGTCAAGAGACCCAGTACTTC. Its protein is CASRASGQETQYF. Combining the CDR3 with reference TRBV9 and TRBJ2-5 gives the whole variable domain DSGVTQTPKHLITATGQRVTLRCSPRSGDLSVYWYQQSLDQGLQFLIQYYNGEERAKGNILERFSAQQFPDLHSELNLSSLELGDSALYFCASRASGQETQYFGPGTRLLVL.

This clone was seen at least ten times. This rearrangement joins TRBV10-3 to TRBJ2-1; D possibly matches TRBD1 or TRBD2 (5 bases each). V lost 8 bases and J 7 bases, leaving 12 bases between the germline ends. The CDR3 runs 12 residues. Germline V gives CDR1 ENHRY, CDR2 SYGVKD. CDR3 sequence: CAISRGVNEQFF. Written as DNA, the CDR3 is TGTGCCATCTCGAGGGGTGTGAATGAGCAGTTCTTC.

This clone was seen a few times. This sequence joins TRBV6-5 and TRBJ2-5; D is uncertain. The CDR3 sequence is 14 residues long. Germline lookup yields CDR1 MNHEY and CDR2 SVGAGI. The V end lost 0 bases, the J end lost 5 bases, and 10 bases lay between the germline ends. Here the CDR3 reads CASSYSSSTETQYF. The CDR3 DNA reads TGTGCCAGCAGTTACTCGAGCAGCACGGAGACCCAGTACTTC.

This clone came up a few times. The chain joins TRBV6-5 to TRBJ2-7; the D gene is possibly TRBD1 (6 bases). Trimming removed 0 bases from V and 1 base from J, with 10 bases in between. Germline V lookup: CDR1 MNHEY, CDR2 SVGAGI. This CDR3 has 15 amino acids. DNA for the CDR3: TGTGCCAGCAGTTACTCGATACAGGGTTCCTACGAGCAGTACGTC. Translated, it gives CASSYSIQGSYEQYV.

This clone has only a few counts. The rearrangement links TRBV7-9 to TRBJ2-2; 9 bases fit TRBD2. In germline, CDR1 is SEHNR, CDR2 FQNEAQ (reference sequence). The V segment lost 10 bases and the J segment 0 bases; nucleotides outside the gene matches: 9. This CDR3 is built from 16 residues. CDR3 in amino acids: CATPGLASANTGELFF. The CDR3 DNA sequence: TGTGCCACCCCGGGACTAGCATCCGCGAACACCGGGGAGCTGTTTTTT. The full variable domain, with the rest looked up from reference TRBV7-9 and TRBJ2-2, is DTGVSQNPRHKITKRGQNVTFRCDPISEHNRLYWYRQTLGQGPEFLTYFQNEAQLEKSRLLSDRFSAERPKGSFSTLEIQRTEQGDSAMYLCATPGLASANTGELFFGEGSRLTVL.

The chain links TRBV7-8 to TRBJ2-3; D remains unclear. Germline assignment: CDR1 SGHVS and CDR2 FQNEAQ. This CDR3 has 17 residues. Between the trimmed V and J ends, which lost 1 base and 1 base, there was a span of 15 bases. This CDR3 is CASSLVTPGSGTDTQYF. The DNA for the CDR3 is TGTGCCAGCAGCTTAGTCACCCCCGGGTCGGGCACAGATACGCAGTATTTT. Supplemented by reference TRBV7-8 and TRBJ2-3, the full variable domain reads GAGVSQSPRYKVAKRGQDVALRCDPISGHVSLFWYQQALGQGPEFLTYFQNEAQLDKSGLPSDRFFAERPEGSVSTLKIQRTQQEDSAVYLCASSLVTPGSGTDTQYFGPGTRLTVL.

The chain employs TRBV7-8 and TRBJ2-7; D gene unclear. The CDR3 totals 14 residues. CDR1 is SGHVS and CDR2 is FQNEAQ in the germline V gene. The V and J ends lost 2 bases and 7 bases respectively, with 15 bases between them. The CDR3 reads CASSLTTVVGEQYF. The CDR3 nucleotides are TGTGCCAGCAGCTTAACGACTGTAGTCGGGGAGCAGTACTTC.

A remark on this clone: Relative to the germline gene, one junction end is altered; a read error may explain this. V gene TRBV14 combines with J gene TRBJ2-7, with a possible D match to TRBD2 (5 bases). Germline CDR1 SGHDN, CDR2 FVKESK. The CDR3 covers 12 residues. The CDR3 DNA reads as TGTGCCAGCAGCCAAAGCGGCTTCCAAAGGGACTTC. Translation: CASSQSGFQRDF.

There are a few counts of this clone. This chain joins TRBV10-3 and TRBJ2-1; the D gene is possibly TRBD2 (6 bases). CDR1 and CDR2 (germline): ENHRY, SYGVKD. Trimming left V 6 bases short and J 0 bases short, with 9 bases between. This CDR3 comprises 14 residues. CDR3 DNA: TGTGCCATCAGGGAGGGAAGCTCCTACAATGAGCAGTTCTTC. Residues: CAIREGSSYNEQFF.

This clone was counted a few times. The junction differs from germline at one of its ends, possibly a read error. The chain recombines TRBV5-1 with TRBJ1-1; 7 bases line up with TRBD1. The CDR3 spans 14 residues. CDR1 is SGHRS, CDR2 YFSETQ, per germline. CDR3 coding DNA: TGCGCCAGCAGTTTGGCACAGGGGCCCACTGAAGCTTTCTTT. Its protein is CASSLAQGPTEAFF. Complete variable domain (other parts from reference TRBV5-1 and TRBJ1-1): KAGVTQTPRYLIKTRGQQVTLSCSPISGHRSVSWYQQTPGQGLQFLFEYFSETQRNKGNFPGRFSGRQFSNSRSEMNVSTLELGDSALYLCASSLAQGPTEAFFGQGTRLTVV.

This clone was found a few times. The gene calls are TRBV14 and TRBJ1-3, with TRBD1 matching 8 bases. The CDR3 extends over 16 amino acids. Germline assignment: CDR1 SGHDN and CDR2 FVKESK. Germline trimming cut 5 bases from V and 0 bases from J; bases unmatched to any gene: 6. CDR3 coding DNA: TGTGCCAGCAGCGAAACAGGGGGACCCTCTGGAAACACCATATATTTT. As protein: CASSETGGPSGNTIYF.

Ten or more counts support this clone. V gene TRBV25-1 combines with J gene TRBJ2-3, with D hard to call. The V and J ends lost 4 bases and 0 bases respectively, with 2 bases between them. The germline V gene has CDR1 MGHDK and CDR2 SYGVNS. The CDR3 totals 12 residues. CDR3 in amino acids: CASSASTDTQYF. DNA for the CDR3: TGTGCCAGCAGTGCCAGCACAGATACGCAGTATTTT.

This clone turned up a few times. This rearrangement joins TRBV19 to TRBJ2-6; D is perhaps TRBD1 or TRBD2 (6 bases each). Germline-derived CDR1 and CDR2 are LNHDA and SQIVND (reference sequence). The CDR3 spans 16 residues. V lost 8 bases, J lost 2 bases, and 16 bases lay in between. CDR3 loop: CASQDRWTTGANVLTF. The CDR3 bases are TGTGCCAGTCAAGACAGGTGGACTACTGGGGCCAACGTCCTGACTTTC.

This clone was detected only a few times. The chain couples TRBV15 to TRBJ2-3; D unclear. V dropped 0 bases and J dropped 4 bases, with 8 bases sitting between them. The germline gives CDR1 LNHNV, CDR2 YYDKDF (reference sequence). The CDR3 is 14 amino acids. The CDR3 DNA reads TGTGCCACCAGCAGAGACGGACGCCCAGATACGCAGTATTTT. This codes for CATSRDGRPDTQYF.

In this sample, this clone turned up a few times. Sequence at one end of the junction differs from germline and may be a read error. This rearrangement joins TRBV4-1 to TRBJ2-6; D ambiguous. The CDR3 is made up of 17 amino acids. Germline-derived CDR1 and CDR2 are MGHRA and YSYEKL. Here the CDR3 DNA reads TGCGCCCGCAGCCCCCAATATGTGCCCTCTGGGGCCAACGTCCTGACTTTC. Protein product: CARSPQYVPSGANVLTF.

This clone was seen a few times. V gene TRBV7-3 combines with J gene TRBJ2-1; unclear D gene. Trimming removed 1 base from V and 7 bases from J, with 8 bases in between. Germline V gives CDR1 SGHTA, CDR2 FQGTGA. This CDR3 comprises 13 residues. Here the CDR3 reads CASSLIFGNEQFF. The CDR3 DNA reads TGTGCCAGCAGCTTAATATTCGGGAATGAGCAGTTCTTC.

With respect to this clone: This CDR3 is also generated by other DNA sequences in the sample. The V and J genes are TRBV18 and TRBJ2-3; no reliable D call. V lost 3 bases and J 0 bases, leaving 7 bases between the germline ends. The CDR3 has 14 residues. Germline lookup yields CDR1 KGHSH and CDR2 LQKENI. The CDR3 DNA is TGTGCCAGCTCACCGACGGGTAGCACAGATACGCAGTATTTT. Protein: CASSPTGSTDTQYF. The variable domain in full, completed from reference TRBV18 and TRBJ2-3, reads NAGVMQNPRHLVRRRGQEARLRCSPMKGHSHVYWYRQLPEEGLKFMVYLQKENIIDESGMPKERFSAEFPKEGPSILRIQQVVRGDSAAYFCASSPTGSTDTQYFGPGTRLTVL.

Regarding this clone: The same CDR3 is also encoded by other DNA sequences in this sample. The J gene is TRBJ1-2, the V gene TRBV7-2; TRBD1 agrees at 9 bases. V shed 1 base and J 5 bases; nucleotides not matched to a gene: 2. This CDR3 contains 14 residues. The germline V gene encodes CDR1 SGHTA and CDR2 FQGNSA. The DNA of the CDR3 is TGTGCCAGCAGCTTAGACAGGGGGCGGTATGGCTACACCTTC. Translated: CASSLDRGRYGYTF.

J is TRBJ2-1 and V is TRBV7-2; D is uncertain. Germline V gene sequence: CDR1 SGHTA, CDR2 FQGNSA. V lost 4 bases and J 9 bases, leaving 13 bases between the germline ends. The CDR3 has 13 residues. For the CDR3, the DNA is TGTGCCAGCAGCTCACCAACGTTGAGTGAGCAGTTCTTC. This encodes CASSSPTLSEQFF. The full variable domain, its missing parts supplied by reference TRBV7-2 and TRBJ2-1, is GAGVSQSPSNKVTEKGKDVELRCDPISGHTALYWYRQSLGQGLEFLIYFQGNSAPDKSGLPSDRFSAERTGGSVSTLTIQRTQQEDSAVYLCASSSPTLSEQFFGPGTRLTVL.

Only a few counts were recorded for this clone. This chain connects TRBV6-5 to TRBJ2-7; 8 positions match TRBD2. CDR1 and CDR2 from the germline V gene are MNHEY and SVGAGI. Trimming took 0 bases from V and 4 from J; bases not matched to a gene: 5. The CDR3 runs to 15 residues. CDR3 DNA sequence: TGTGCCAGCAGTTACTCGATTAGCGGGATATACGAGCAGTACTTC. Protein: CASSYSISGIYEQYF.

This clone was counted only a few times. The J gene is TRBJ1-5, the V gene TRBV7-9; D is unclear. CDR1 SEHNR and CDR2 FQNEAQ come from the germline V gene (reference sequence). Trimming took 3 bases from V and 3 from J, leaving 9 bases between them. The length of the CDR3 is 14 residues. CDR3 protein: CASSFEGNNQPQHF. In nucleotides, the CDR3 is TGTGCCAGCAGCTTCGAGGGCAACAATCAGCCCCAGCATTTT.

The rearrangement joins TRBV9 to TRBJ2-1; 11 positions agree with TRBD2. V shed 6 bases and J 0 bases; nucleotides not matched to a gene: 2. The germline V gene has CDR1 SGDLS and CDR2 YYNGEE. The CDR3 contains 15 residues. CDR3 protein: CASTTSGSSYNEQFF. CDR3 bases: TGTGCCAGCACCACTAGCGGGAGCTCCTACAATGAGCAGTTCTTC.

This chain links TRBV4-1 with TRBJ1-2; D is possibly TRBD1 (5 bases). V was trimmed by 1 base and J by 0 bases, leaving 9 bases between them. Germline CDR1 MGHRA, CDR2 YSYEKL. The length of the CDR3 is 15 residues. The DNA of the CDR3 is TGCGCCAGCAGCCAAGGGGGCACATCTAACTATGGCTACACCTTC. Encoded protein: CASSQGGTSNYGYTF.

This clone has only a few counts. The chain combines TRBV4-1 with TRBJ2-5; 9 bases align to TRBD2. V lost 4 bases, J lost 3 bases, and 12 bases stayed unmatched. Germline CDR1 reads MGHRA; CDR2 reads YSYEKL. This CDR3 is built from 17 residues. Here the CDR3 reads CASSPGTPGTSKETQYF. CDR3 in DNA: TGCGCCAGCAGCCCAGGGACTCCCGGGACTAGCAAAGAGACCCAGTACTTC.

The chain uses TRBV9 and TRBJ1-5, with TRBD1 matching over 9 bases. The V segment lost 4 bases and the J segment 2 bases; nucleotides outside the gene matches: 4. Germline CDR1 SGDLS, CDR2 YYNGEE. The CDR3 extends over 15 amino acids. The CDR3 loop reads CASSPRDRGNQPQHF. CDR3 coding DNA: TGTGCCAGCAGCCCTCGGGACAGGGGCAATCAGCCCCAGCATTTT. The complete variable domain, with remaining parts taken from reference TRBV9 and TRBJ1-5, reads DSGVTQTPKHLITATGQRVTLRCSPRSGDLSVYWYQQSLDQGLQFLIQYYNGEERAKGNILERFSAQQFPDLHSELNLSSLELGDSALYFCASSPRDRGNQPQHFGDGTRLSIL.